Listed here are 26 T cell receptor beta chains from one sample, sequenced in a study of T-cell reconstitution after alpha-beta-depleted transplantation in children. Preparation of the TCRbeta library used unique molecular identifiers. From the PCR reads, TCRdb called clonotypes with MiXCR, one entry per CDR3 protein. The top ten hold around 6.1% of the sample, which has 450,000 to 500,000 distinct CDR3 sequences, under 15% seen once. The sample consisted of PBMCs from the stem cell graft donor, taken from the stem cell graft. The receptors come from a human donor who donated a stem cell graft to a child with combined immunodeficiency.

This chain uses TRBV5-1 with TRBJ2-5; a weak D match, TRBD2 (6 bases). Trimming cost V 2 bases and J 1 base, with 9 bases left between them. CDR1 is SGHRS, CDR2 YFSETQ, per germline. The CDR3 has 14 residues. In nucleotides, the CDR3 is TGCGCCAGCAGCTTCGGAGGGTCCCAAGAGACCCAGTACTTC. It encodes CASSFGGSQETQYF.

This clonotype appeared many times. This chain connects TRBV10-3 to TRBJ2-3; D is unresolved. Germline-derived CDR1 and CDR2 are ENHRY and SYGVKD. Trimming removed 3 bases at V and 4 bases at J, with 23 bases between. The length of the CDR3 is 18 residues. The DNA for the CDR3 is TGTGCCATCAGTGATCCCTTGCCGGCCATCAAACTGGCAGATACGCAGTATTTT. This translates into CAISDPLPAIKLADTQYF.

This clonotype was detected ten times or more. The genes are TRBV7-6 and TRBJ2-1; 8 bases agree with TRBD2. This CDR3 comprises 14 residues. Germline V lookup: CDR1 SGHVS, CDR2 FNYEAQ. V was clipped by 6 bases and J by 6 bases; unmatched bases: 7. The CDR3 coding sequence is TGTGCCAGCAGAGGTAGCGGGGTACGCAATGAGCAGTTCTTC. Translating gives CASRGSGVRNEQFF.

This clonotype was seen only a few times. The chain employs TRBV6-1 and TRBJ2-1, with D perhaps matching TRBD1 or TRBD2 (5 bases each). There are 15 residues in the CDR3. Trimming shortened V by 6 bases and J by 9 bases, and 21 bases separated the two germline ends. Germline CDR1 MNHNS, CDR2 SASEGT. The CDR3 DNA sequence: TGTGCCAGCAGCTCCCCCCGGGGAAGGGGTTTTGAGCAGTTCTTC. Protein: CASSSPRGRGFEQFF.

In its sample, this clonotype was seen many times. The chain employs TRBV24-1 and TRBJ2-3, with TRBD2 as a possible D gene (6 bases). The V gene's germline CDR1 is KGHDR and CDR2 SFDVKD. Deletions cut 7 bases from V and 1 base from J, with 11 bases between. There are 14 residues in the CDR3. The CDR3 DNA follows: TGTGCCACCAGGGGAGGCTGGGGCACAGATACGCAGTATTTT. Its protein product is CATRGGWGTDTQYF.

The table lists this clonotype with many counts. V is TRBV7-9 and J is TRBJ2-3; a weak D match, TRBD2 (5 bases). The CDR3 loop spans 14 amino acids. Germline V gene data show CDR1 as SEHNR and CDR2 as FQNEAQ (reference sequence). V was pared by 4 bases and J by 9 bases, with 17 bases between. CDR3 DNA sequence: TGTGCCAGCAGCTCAAATTCGGACTGGGGAACGCAGTATTTT. Protein sequence: CASSSNSDWGTQYF.

This clonotype has only a few counts. The V and J genes are TRBV7-8 and TRBJ2-7; TRBD1 agrees at 10 bases. Germline V gene lookup returns CDR1 SGHVS and CDR2 FQNEAQ. The V and J ends lost 3 bases and 3 bases, in that order; junction bases with no gene match: 5. The CDR3 is made up of 15 amino acids. CDR3 bases: TGTGCCAGCAGCTTCCCGGGACAGGGGATCTACGAGCAGTACTTC. Protein: CASSFPGQGIYEQYF.

This clonotype was counted between two and nine times. CDR3 coding DNA: TGTGCCAGTAGTATGGGACAGGGAGGCTACGAGCAGTACTTC. Translated, it gives CASSMGQGGYEQYF. The V and J genes are TRBV19 and TRBJ2-7, with 9 positions matching TRBD1. V was clipped by 3 bases and J by 3 bases; unmatched bases: 3. This CDR3 region has 14 residues. Germline V CDR1 and CDR2: LNHDA, SQIVND (reference sequence).

At least ten counts were recorded for this clonotype. The J gene is TRBJ1-4, the V gene TRBV12-3 or TRBV12-4; TRBD1 matches at 7 bases. The CDR3 loop spans 11 amino acids. Trimming at V came to 6 bases and at J to 12 bases, leaving 4 bases not matched to a gene. CDR3 in DNA: TGTGCCAGCAGCCCCGGACAGGAACTGTTTTTT. Translation gives CASSPGQELFF.

CDR3 nucleotides: TGTGCCAGCAGCCTTGGAGAGTATAGCAATCAGCCCCAGCATTTT. Translated: CASSLGEYSNQPQHF. V usage is TRBV28 and J usage is TRBJ1-5; no clear D. The V gene's germline CDR1 is MDHEN and CDR2 SYDVKM. The CDR3 is 15 residues long. V gave up 6 bases and J gave up 0 bases, with 12 bases separating them.

The sample holds many counts of this clonotype. This chain connects TRBV6-5 to TRBJ1-4, with D possibly TRBD1 on 5 matching bases. The CDR3 has 15 amino acids. CDR1 MNHEY and CDR2 SVGAGI come from the germline V gene. V was cut by 0 bases and J by 5 bases, with 10 bases left in between. The CDR3 DNA is TGTGCCAGCAGTTACTCGGCCAGGGAGAATGAAAAACTGTTTTTT. Translation gives CASSYSARENEKLFF.

This clonotype was found many times. The V gene is TRBV4-3, the J gene TRBJ2-3; a weak D match, TRBD2 (6 bases). Trimming removed 0 bases from V and 2 bases from J, with 24 bases in between. Looked up from germline, CDR1 is LGHNA and CDR2 is YSLEER. This CDR3 comprises 20 residues. The CDR3 bases are TGCGCCAGCAGCCAAGAAGATACCCCCTGGGGTAGCGGCCTCACAGATACGCAGTATTTT. Its translation: CASSQEDTPWGSGLTDTQYF.

A few counts support this clonotype. The rearrangement links TRBV7-2 to TRBJ2-7, with 9 positions matching TRBD2. The junction had 11 bases not matched to a gene; V was cut back by 4 bases and J by 10 bases. Germline V gene lookup returns CDR1 SGHTA and CDR2 FQGNSA. This CDR3 has 14 residues. CDR3 bases: TGTGCCAGCAGCTCCGGGGGTAGCGGGAGAACTCAGTACTTC. It yields the protein CASSSGGSGRTQYF.

At least ten counts were recorded for this clonotype. The V gene is TRBV28, the J gene TRBJ2-1, with D perhaps TRBD1 or TRBD2 (5 bases each). The CDR3 totals 13 residues. Germline V CDR1 and CDR2: MDHEN, SYDVKM. V was trimmed by 3 bases and J by 5 bases, leaving 8 bases between them. In DNA form, the CDR3 reads TGTGCCAGCAGTTTTTTGGGGGACAATGAGCAGTTCTTC. The encoded protein is CASSFLGDNEQFF.

The V gene is TRBV27, the J gene TRBJ1-2, with 7 bases matching TRBD1. This CDR3 is 16 amino acids long. V shed 3 bases, J shed 2 bases, and the junction held 9 bases outside the gene matches. Germline V gene lookup returns CDR1 MNHEY and CDR2 SMNVEV (reference sequence). As DNA, the CDR3 is TGTGCCAGCAGTTTTTGGGCAGGGGGATCGAACTATGGCTACACCTTC. Translated: CASSFWAGGSNYGYTF.

This clonotype was observed many times. The rearrangement links TRBV6-5 to TRBJ2-3; D is perhaps TRBD2 (6 bases). The CDR3 runs 15 residues. Between the trimmed V and J ends, which lost 2 bases and 2 bases, there was a span of 11 bases. Germline assignment: CDR1 MNHEY and CDR2 SVGAGI. CDR3 sequence: CASSYGGYSTDTQYF. CDR3 sequence (DNA): TGTGCCAGCAGTTACGGGGGGTACTCCACAGATACGCAGTATTTT.

This chain uses TRBV7-9 with TRBJ1-1; 8 bases agree with TRBD1. CDR3 length: 16 residues. Germline values: CDR1 SEHNR, CDR2 FQNEAQ (reference sequence). V gave up 4 bases and J gave up 0 bases; unmatched junction bases: 7. In DNA form, the CDR3 reads TGTGCCAGCAGCTCAGGGGGCCAAAATATGAACACTGAAGCTTTCTTT. Protein product: CASSSGGQNMNTEAFF.

This clonotype was observed at least ten times. Germline is not matched at one junction end, which may reflect a read error. J is TRBJ2-1 and V is TRBV20-1, with 7 bases that match TRBD1. Germline V gene lookup returns CDR1 DFQATT and CDR2 SNEGSKA (reference sequence). The CDR3 is 11 residues long. The CDR3 sequence is CSARVRTGQLF. The CDR3 bases are TGCAGTGCTAGAGTACGGACAGGTCAGCTCTTC.

The V and J genes are TRBV10-3 and TRBJ2-2; D ambiguous. V was shortened by 0 bases and J by 3 bases, with 8 bases between the two germline ends. The CDR3 is 15 residues long. Germline V lookup: CDR1 ENHRY, CDR2 SYGVKD. In nucleotides, the CDR3 is TGTGCCATCAGTGAGTCGGGCACCTACACCGGGGAGCTGTTTTTT. Its translation: CAISESGTYTGELFF.

This clonotype was seen many times. The chain has TRBV5-1 and TRBJ2-3, with TRBD1 identical over 8 bases. The junction had 1 base not matched to a gene; V was cut back by 0 bases and J by 1 base. The germline gives CDR1 SGHRS, CDR2 YFSETQ. The CDR3 extends over 15 amino acids. The CDR3 sequence is CASSLEDRGTDTQYF. The CDR3 nucleotides are TGCGCCAGCAGCTTGGAGGACAGGGGCACAGATACGCAGTATTTT.

This clonotype has more than one count but fewer than ten. The chain employs TRBV12-1 and TRBJ2-7; TRBD1, as called in the table, went unchecked against the DNA. TRBV12-1 has pseudogene status. This CDR3 comprises 15 residues. This chain's CDR3 is CASSPVTGGIYEQYF. The CDR3 nucleotides read TGTGCCAGCAGTCCGGTCACAGGGGGAATCTACGAGCAGTACTTC.

This clonotype has a handful of counts. The V gene is TRBV6-8, the J gene TRBJ1-4, with TRBD1 identical over 10 bases. The CDR3 is made up of 18 amino acids. Trimming cost V 5 bases and J 3 bases; bases outside gene matches: 12. In germline, CDR1 is MNHGY, CDR2 SAAAGT. DNA of the CDR3: TGTGCCAGCAGTACCGGGACAGGGGAAGTGGCGGCTAATGAAAAACTGTTTTTT. Translation: CASSTGTGEVAANEKLFF.

This clonotype was seen a handful of times. V gene TRBV2 combines with J gene TRBJ1-1; no clear D gene. The CDR3 is made up of 14 amino acids. The V and J ends lost 8 bases and 9 bases respectively, with 22 bases between them. In germline, CDR1 is SNHLY, CDR2 FYNNEI. The CDR3 is CASRFDPLPAKAFF. As DNA, the CDR3 is TGTGCCAGCCGATTTGATCCCTTACCCGCCAAAGCTTTCTTT.

The gene calls are TRBV7-9 and TRBJ2-5; 12 bases agree with TRBD2. The CDR3 spans 17 residues. Germline-derived CDR1 and CDR2 are SEHNR and FQNEAQ (reference sequence). The ends lost 5 bases at V and 2 bases at J; junction bases unmatched: 9. CDR3 region: CASSPQGLAGAQETQYF. CDR3 sequence (DNA): TGTGCCAGCAGCCCACAGGGACTAGCGGGCGCACAAGAGACCCAGTACTTC.

The chain employs TRBV27 and TRBJ2-1; possibly TRBD1 for D (7 bases). V gave up 4 bases and J gave up 5 bases, with 12 bases separating them. From germline, CDR1 is MNHEY and CDR2 SMNVEV (reference sequence). The CDR3 has 14 amino acids. The CDR3 spells CASSSGGPDNEQFF. CDR3 DNA sequence: TGTGCCAGCAGTTCAGGGGGGCCAGACAATGAGCAGTTCTTC.

This clonotype was seen just once. The chain couples TRBV4-1 to TRBJ2-2, with 9 bases identical to TRBD2. Germline V gene data show CDR1 as MGHRA and CDR2 as YSYEKL. This CDR3 has 19 residues. J lost 4 bases, V lost 0 bases, and 12 bases had no gene match. This CDR3 reads CASSQDSSGVAIGTGELFF. The CDR3 coding sequence is TGCGCCAGCAGCCAAGATTCTAGCGGGGTTGCTATTGGCACCGGGGAGCTGTTTTTT.